The 16 T cell receptor beta chains listed next were all sequenced from one sample in a study of blood T cell repertoires in COVID-19. The assay was immunoSEQ multiplex PCR, and TCRdb's table has in-frame clones only and misses some. Here the sample spans about 170,000 clones, 74% being singletons. The sequenced sample was peripheral blood. The receptors come from a woman older than 75 with acute or convalescent COVID-19.

This clone was observed a handful of times. This chain links TRBV6-6 with TRBJ1-1; D not certain. Germline CDR1 is MNHNY and CDR2 is SVGAGI (reference sequence). CDR3 size: 13 residues. V was pared by 7 bases and J by 3 bases, with 12 bases between. The CDR3 DNA follows: TGTGCCAGCACTCGTGGCGGGTACACTGAAGCTTTCTTT. Translated: CASTRGGYTEAFF.

The CDR3 is CASSSRTPPGTEAFF. For the CDR3, the DNA is TGTGCCAGCAGCTCTCGGACACCCCCGGGCACTGAAGCTTTCTTT. The chain recombines TRBV7-9 with TRBJ1-1, with D perhaps matching TRBD1 (5 bases). The CDR3 has 15 amino acids. V was pared by 4 bases and J by 4 bases, with 16 bases between. Germline assignment: CDR1 SEHNR and CDR2 FQNEAQ (reference sequence).

On this clone itself: Within the sample, other DNA sequences also encode this same CDR3. The genes are TRBV9 and TRBJ2-7; 8 positions match TRBD1. This CDR3 contains 13 residues. CDR1 and CDR2 (germline): SGDLS, YYNGEE. The V gene end was trimmed by 4 bases and the J gene end by 2 bases; junction bases not matched to a gene: 2. The CDR3 bases are TGTGCCAGCAGCAGACAGGGGACCTACGAGCAGTACTTC. Protein product: CASSRQGTYEQYF.

V and J are TRBV28 and TRBJ2-2, with 12 bases matching TRBD2. This CDR3 is 15 amino acids long. Germline V gives CDR1 MDHEN, CDR2 SYDVKM. V gave up 2 bases and J gave up 9 bases; unmatched junction bases: 4. This chain's CDR3 is CASSLGLAGTRELFF. CDR3 sequence (DNA): TGTGCCAGCAGTTTAGGACTAGCGGGAACGAGGGAGCTGTTTTTT.

This chain links TRBV7-2 with TRBJ2-1; tentatively, D is TRBD1 (7 bases). V lost 5 bases to trimming and J lost 7 bases, with 18 bases between them. Germline V gene data show CDR1 as SGHTA and CDR2 as FQGNSA. The CDR3 runs to 15 residues. CDR3 bases: TGTGCCAGCAGCCCAACGTGGGCAGGGGGGAATGAGCAGTTCTTC. It yields the protein CASSPTWAGGNEQFF.

The genes are TRBV2 and TRBJ1-2; unclear D gene. Trimming pared 4 bases from V and 8 bases from J, leaving 17 bases between. Germline CDR1 reads SNHLY; CDR2 reads FYNNEI. The CDR3 is 14 amino acids. The CDR3 sequence: CASSGGLLGRGYTF. In DNA form, the CDR3 reads TGTGCCAGCAGTGGTGGACTGCTTGGGCGAGGCTACACCTTC.

The V and J genes are TRBV7-2 and TRBJ2-5; D perhaps matches TRBD1 (7 bases). This CDR3 has 15 amino acids. V lost 5 bases and J lost 5, with 18 bases in between. Germline V gives CDR1 SGHTA, CDR2 FQGNSA. CDR3 coding DNA: TGTGCCAGCAGCCCGTGGTCTGCGGGACAGGAGACCCAGTACTTC. This translates into CASSPWSAGQETQYF.

The chain employs TRBV27 and TRBJ1-5, with TRBD1 matching over 7 bases. The germline V gene encodes CDR1 MNHEY and CDR2 SMNVEV (reference sequence). With V trimmed by 4 bases and J by 0 bases, 3 bases remained unmatched. The CDR3 contains 15 residues. The CDR3 loop is CASSSGTDSNQPQHF. Here the CDR3 DNA reads TGTGCCAGCAGTTCCGGGACAGATAGCAATCAGCCCCAGCATTTT.

This chain links TRBV6-5 with TRBJ1-1, with D possibly TRBD1 on 6 matching bases. Germline assignment: CDR1 MNHEY and CDR2 SVGAGI. Trimming took 5 bases from V and 1 from J, leaving 11 bases between them. This CDR3 has 14 residues. The DNA of the CDR3 is TGTGCCAGCAGTCCCGGGACATGGAACACTGAAGCTTTCTTT. It yields the protein CASSPGTWNTEAFF.

The rearrangement uses TRBV27 and TRBJ2-3; the match to TRBD2 covers 9 bases. V lost 7 bases and J lost 4; bases outside the gene matches: 3. This CDR3 spans 13 amino acids. CDR1 and CDR2 from the germline V gene are MNHEY and SMNVEV (reference sequence). CDR3 loop: CASTSGMSDTQYF. The CDR3 region has the DNA TGTGCCAGCACTAGCGGGATGTCAGATACGCAGTATTTT.

The chain uses TRBV28 and TRBJ2-7; tentative D call: TRBD2 (6 bases). CDR1 MDHEN and CDR2 SYDVKM come from the germline V gene. The V end was cut by 6 bases, the J end by 5 bases, with 14 bases between. The length of the CDR3 is 13 residues. CDR3 amino acids: CASRGGVGHEQYF. CDR3 nucleotides: TGTGCCAGCAGAGGAGGGGTTGGCCACGAGCAGTACTTC.

The rearrangement links TRBV4-1 to TRBJ1-5, with no clear D. Per germline, CDR1 MGHRA and CDR2 YSYEKL. Trimming left V 0 bases short and J 0 bases short, with 12 bases between. The CDR3 totals 17 residues. The CDR3 DNA reads TGCGCCAGCAGCCAAGAGCGCGGAGCAAGTAGCAATCAGCCCCAGCATTTT. Amino acids: CASSQERGASSNQPQHF.

The V call is TRBV6-5, the J call TRBJ1-6, with D perhaps matching TRBD1 (6 bases). The CDR3 has 13 amino acids. The germline V gene encodes CDR1 MNHEY and CDR2 SVGAGI. Trimming took 10 bases from V and 1 from J, leaving 8 bases between them. The CDR3 loop is CATGTSYNSPLHF. As DNA, the CDR3 is TGTGCCACCGGGACATCCTATAATTCACCCCTCCACTTT.

This chain links TRBV2 with TRBJ2-3; D might be TRBD1 (6 bases). This CDR3 is 12 amino acids long. Germline values: CDR1 SNHLY, CDR2 FYNNEI. Trimming shortened V by 8 bases and J by 2 bases, and 8 bases separated the two germline ends. The CDR3 DNA follows: TGTGCCAGCCGGGACAACACAGATACGCAGTATTTT. Its protein is CASRDNTDTQYF.

The DNA for the CDR3 is TGTGCCAGTAGTATGCAGGGTGACTACGAGCAGTACTTC. This encodes CASSMQGDYEQYF. The rearrangement uses TRBV19 and TRBJ2-7, with D perhaps TRBD1 (5 bases). V lost 3 bases and J lost 3, with 9 bases in between. Germline values: CDR1 LNHDA, CDR2 SQIVND (reference sequence). The CDR3 has 13 residues.

The CDR3 loop is CASSSYRGPNSPLHF. The DNA for the CDR3 is TGTGCCAGCAGCTCCTACAGGGGACCCAATTCACCCCTCCACTTT. This chain uses TRBV7-9 with TRBJ1-6, with 7 nucleotides matching TRBD1. From germline, CDR1 is SEHNR and CDR2 FQNEAQ (reference sequence). V shed 4 bases and J 7 bases; nucleotides not matched to a gene: 7. This CDR3 region has 15 residues.